The 23 T cell receptor beta chains in this list originate from one sample, sequenced in a study of OX40 agonist ivuxolimab in advanced cancers. Clones were sequenced by immunoSEQ multiplex PCR, and TCRdb holds only the in-frame ones, with some missing. The repertoire holds about 92,000 clones, with more than 75% as singletons. The sample in question was CD4+ or CD8+ T cells sorted from blood, obtained in a trial of the OX40 agonist ivuxolimab. The source of these receptors is an adult with an advanced solid tumor such as melanoma, head and neck, liver or kidney cancer.

The chain uses TRBV6-5 and TRBJ1-1, with D unresolved. Germline V gene lookup returns CDR1 MNHEY and CDR2 SVGAGI. This CDR3 region has 14 residues. V was shortened by 7 bases and J by 2 bases, with 14 bases between the two germline ends. In nucleotides, the CDR3 is TGTGCCAGCAAACTGGACGGGAGAAACACTGAAGCTTTCTTT. Translating it yields CASKLDGRNTEAFF.

The rearrangement links TRBV7-9 to TRBJ2-3, with 8 bases identical to TRBD2. This CDR3 has 16 amino acids. V shed 3 bases and J 0 bases; nucleotides not matched to a gene: 5. CDR1 and CDR2 from the germline V gene are SEHNR and FQNEAQ (reference sequence). The CDR3 region has the DNA TGTGCCAGCAGCTTTCTAGCGGGTTCTAGCACAGATACGCAGTATTTT. This codes for CASSFLAGSSTDTQYF. The full variable domain, in which reference TRBV7-9 and TRBJ2-3 provide the parts outside the CDR3, is DTGVSQNPRHKITKRGQNVTFRCDPISEHNRLYWYRQTLGQGPEFLTYFQNEAQLEKSRLLSDRFSAERPKGSFSTLEIQRTEQGDSAMYLCASSFLAGSSTDTQYFGPGTRLTVL.

The chain carries TRBV19 and TRBJ1-3; D ambiguous. The CDR3 has 17 amino acids. V lost 4 bases and J 4 bases, leaving 20 bases between the germline ends. Germline loops: CDR1 LNHDA, CDR2 SQIVND (reference sequence). CDR3 nucleotide sequence: TGTGCCAGTAGTAATCGCCGGGCGACTCTACGCGGAAACACCATATATTTT. Encoded protein: CASSNRRATLRGNTIYF.

The gene calls are TRBV28 and TRBJ1-2, with D tentatively TRBD1 (5 bases). CDR1 is MDHEN and CDR2 is SYDVKM in the germline V gene. Trimming removed 3 bases from V and 4 bases from J, with 18 bases in between. The CDR3 consists of 16 residues. The chain's CDR3 is CASSFPGTPGGYGYTF. The CDR3 DNA follows: TGTGCCAGCAGTTTTCCGGGGACTCCGGGGGGCTATGGCTACACCTTC.

The V gene is TRBV5-8, the J gene TRBJ1-5; D unresolved. This CDR3 has 16 amino acids. V lost 1 base, J lost 0 bases, and 11 bases lay in between. The germline gives CDR1 SGHTS, CDR2 YDEGEE. CDR3 region: CASSLIRGYSNQPQHF. The CDR3 nucleotides read TGTGCCAGCAGCTTGATACGTGGCTATAGCAATCAGCCCCAGCATTTT. Looking up the rest from reference TRBV5-8 and TRBJ1-5 gives the full variable domain: EAGVTQSPTHLIKTRGQQATLRCSPISGHTSVYWYQQALGLGLQFLLWYDEGEERNRGNFPPRFSGRQFPNYSSELNVNALELEDSALYLCASSLIRGYSNQPQHFGDGTRLSIL.

The rearrangement joins TRBV9 to TRBJ2-7, with TRBD2 matching over 9 bases. The CDR3 totals 14 residues. Germline V gene lookup returns CDR1 SGDLS and CDR2 YYNGEE. V trimming: 1 base; J trimming: 12 bases; junction bases outside the gene matches: 11. Here the CDR3 reads CASSVLSLREGLYF. The CDR3 DNA reads as TGTGCCAGCAGCGTATTAAGTCTGCGGGAGGGCCTGTACTTC. The full variable domain, completed using reference TRBV9 and TRBJ2-7, is DSGVTQTPKHLITATGQRVTLRCSPRSGDLSVYWYQQSLDQGLQFLIQYYNGEERAKGNILERFSAQQFPDLHSELNLSSLELGDSALYFCASSVLSLREGLYFGPGTRLTVT.

The chain links TRBV18 to TRBJ2-7, with D unclear. V was clipped by 4 bases and J by 0 bases, with 13 bases between them. This CDR3 is built from 15 residues. CDR1 and CDR2 (germline): KGHSH, LQKENI. The CDR3 nucleotides read TGTGCCAGCTCACTTTTAGGGCAGAGCTCCTACGAGCAGTACTTC. Translation: CASSLLGQSSYEQYF. Variable domain in full (rest from reference TRBV18 and TRBJ2-7): NAGVMQNPRHLVRRRGQEARLRCSPMKGHSHVYWYRQLPEEGLKFMVYLQKENIIDESGMPKERFSAEFPKEGPSILRIQQVVRGDSAAYFCASSLLGQSSYEQYFGPGTRLTVT.

This clone was seen a single time. The CDR3: CASSVRFSSYEQYF. Written as DNA, the CDR3 is TGTGCCAGTAGTGTGCGGTTTAGCTCCTACGAGCAGTACTTC. V usage is TRBV19 and J usage is TRBJ2-7; no reliable D call. The V gene's germline CDR1 is LNHDA and CDR2 SQIVND (reference sequence). This CDR3 is built from 14 residues. Trimming shortened V by 5 bases and J by 0 bases, and 11 bases separated the two germline ends.

J is TRBJ1-5 and V is TRBV7-8; D is unclear. V was clipped by 5 bases and J by 4 bases, with 12 bases between them. CDR1 is SGHVS and CDR2 is FQNEAQ in the germline V gene. The CDR3 spans 14 residues. CDR3: CASSPRQRNQPQHF. CDR3 in DNA: TGTGCCAGCAGCCCCCGGCAGCGTAATCAGCCCCAGCATTTT.

This clone was recorded once. The same CDR3 also results from other DNA sequences found in this sample. The V and J genes are TRBV29-1 and TRBJ2-3, with 13 bases matching TRBD2. The length of the CDR3 is 14 residues. The V segment lost 4 bases and the J segment 3 bases; nucleotides outside the gene matches: 1. CDR1 and CDR2 (germline): SQVTM, ANQGSEA. This CDR3 is CSVVLAGGTDTQYF. In DNA form, the CDR3 reads TGCAGCGTTGTACTAGCGGGAGGGACAGATACGCAGTATTTT.

The rearrangement uses TRBV21-1 and TRBJ2-7; no DNA check was done on the table's D call, TRBD2. TRBV21-1 is described as a pseudogene. The CDR3 sequence is 16 residues long. The CDR3 loop reads CASSKGGGLGSDEQYF. Written as DNA, the CDR3 is TGTGCCAGCAGCAAAGGGGGGGGCCTAGGGTCGGACGAGCAGTACTTC.

The chain joins TRBV7-3 to TRBJ2-3; the D gene is possibly TRBD2 (5 bases). CDR1 is SGHTA, CDR2 FQGTGA, per germline. The CDR3 length is 13 residues. Trimming shortened V by 6 bases and J by 4 bases, and 11 bases separated the two germline ends. The CDR3 nucleotides are TGTGCCAGCAGTCAATGGAGGTCAGATACGCAGTATTTT. Translating it yields CASSQWRSDTQYF. The full variable domain, rest sourced from reference TRBV7-3 and TRBJ2-3, is GAGVSQTPSNKVTEKGKYVELRCDPISGHTALYWYRQSLGQGPEFLIYFQGTGAADDSGLPNDRFFAVRPEGSVSTLKIQRTERGDSAVYLCASSQWRSDTQYFGPGTRLTVL.

The chain combines TRBV14 with TRBJ2-1, with 10 bases matching TRBD2. This CDR3 spans 15 amino acids. The V segment lost 4 bases and the J segment 4 bases; nucleotides outside the gene matches: 4. Germline CDR1 reads SGHDN; CDR2 reads FVKESK. In nucleotides, the CDR3 is TGTGCCAGCAGCCTATTAGCGGGAGGATACAATGAGCAGTTCTTC. It translates to CASSLLAGGYNEQFF.

The chain is built from TRBV4-1 and TRBJ2-5, with D hard to call. The germline V gene encodes CDR1 MGHRA and CDR2 YSYEKL. Deletions cut 0 bases from V and 5 bases from J, with 19 bases between. The CDR3 sequence is 17 residues long. The CDR3 DNA sequence: TGCGCCAGCAGCCAAGATGAGCGCGGAGCCCGTCAGGAGACCCAGTACTTC. Its translation is CASSQDERGARQETQYF.

The chain joins TRBV28 to TRBJ2-5, with D possibly TRBD2 on 7 matching bases. V shed 5 bases and J shed 3 bases, with 22 bases lying between them. Germline CDR1 is MDHEN and CDR2 is SYDVKM. The CDR3 covers 17 residues. This CDR3 is CASSPLLGGRTKETQYF. As DNA, the CDR3 is TGTGCCAGCAGTCCCCTCTTGGGGGGGCGGACAAAAGAGACCCAGTACTTC. Based on the CDR3 plus reference TRBV28 and TRBJ2-5, the full variable domain is DVKVTQSSRYLVKRTGEKVFLECVQDMDHENMFWYRQDPGLGLRLIYFSYDVKMKEKGDIPEGYSVSREKKERFSLILESASTNQTSMYLCASSPLLGGRTKETQYFGPGTRLLVL.

The CDR3 region has the DNA TGTGCCAGCAGCGTAAACCAGGAATCCTACGAGCAGTACTTC. Residues: CASSVNQESYEQYF. This chain joins TRBV9 and TRBJ2-7; no definite D call. This CDR3 comprises 14 residues. CDR1 and CDR2 from the germline V gene are SGDLS and YYNGEE. V shed 1 base and J shed 1 base, with 9 bases lying between them.

The genes are TRBV27 and TRBJ2-2; 12 bases line up with TRBD2. The CDR3 has 16 residues. The J segment lost 6 bases and the V segment lost 6 bases, leaving 8 bases of the junction unmatched. From germline, CDR1 is MNHEY and CDR2 SMNVEV (reference sequence). CDR3 DNA sequence: TGTGCCAGCAGCCGTAGGACTAGCGGGAAAGCCGGGGAGCTGTTTTTT. This translates into CASSRRTSGKAGELFF.

This rearrangement joins TRBV18 to TRBJ2-7, with D perhaps matching TRBD2 (5 bases). The germline V and J ends were trimmed by 6 bases and 3 bases, with 9 bases remaining between them. This CDR3 spans 12 amino acids. The germline V gene encodes CDR1 KGHSH and CDR2 LQKENI. The CDR3 is CASSQGGYEQYF. The DNA for the CDR3 is TGTGCCAGCTCGCAAGGAGGCTACGAGCAGTACTTC. The complete variable domain, with remaining parts taken from reference TRBV18 and TRBJ2-7, reads NAGVMQNPRHLVRRRGQEARLRCSPMKGHSHVYWYRQLPEEGLKFMVYLQKENIIDESGMPKERFSAEFPKEGPSILRIQQVVRGDSAAYFCASSQGGYEQYFGPGTRLTVT.

The CDR3 DNA reads as TGTGCCAGCAGCTTGGTGGTAGGCTCCTACAATGAGCAGTTCTTC. Encoded protein: CASSLVVGSYNEQFF. The chain combines TRBV7-3 with TRBJ2-1; D is unclear. Trimming took 3 bases from V and 0 from J, leaving 9 bases between them. This CDR3 is 15 amino acids long. CDR1 is SGHTA, CDR2 FQGTGA, per germline.

The rearrangement joins TRBV7-8 to TRBJ2-5; tentative D call: TRBD1 (6 bases). Trimming took off 6 bases at V and 4 bases at J, with 18 bases between the two ends. This CDR3 has 15 amino acids. The V gene's germline CDR1 is SGHVS and CDR2 FQNEAQ. This chain's CDR3 is CASRHRAGMGETQYF. The CDR3 DNA reads as TGTGCCAGCAGACACAGGGCAGGGATGGGAGAGACCCAGTACTTC. The full variable domain, in which reference TRBV7-8 and TRBJ2-5 provide the parts outside the CDR3, is GAGVSQSPRYKVAKRGQDVALRCDPISGHVSLFWYQQALGQGPEFLTYFQNEAQLDKSGLPSDRFFAERPEGSVSTLKIQRTQQEDSAVYLCASRHRAGMGETQYFGPGTRLLVL.

This chain uses TRBV28 with TRBJ1-5, with no clear D. CDR1 MDHEN and CDR2 SYDVKM come from the germline V gene. The CDR3 is 14 residues long. With 6 bases removed from V and 0 bases from J, the gap between germline ends came to 9 bases. The CDR3 sequence is CASRSHPSNQPQHF. CDR3 nucleotides: TGTGCCAGCAGGTCGCACCCTAGCAATCAGCCCCAGCATTTT.

The gene calls are TRBV9 and TRBJ2-7; TRBD1 or TRBD2 may be the D gene (6 bases each). Per germline, CDR1 SGDLS and CDR2 YYNGEE. V lost 3 bases and J lost 2, with 9 bases in between. The CDR3 totals 13 residues. The CDR3 sequence: CASSAGATYEQYF. The CDR3 nucleotides read TGTGCCAGCAGCGCGGGGGCCACCTACGAGCAGTACTTC.

V usage is TRBV6-5 and J usage is TRBJ2-4; D remains ambiguous. This CDR3 contains 11 residues. The germline V and J ends were trimmed by 1 base and 7 bases, with 2 bases remaining between them. CDR1 and CDR2 (germline): MNHEY, SVGAGI. The CDR3 spells CASSYLNIQYF. CDR3 coding DNA: TGTGCCAGCAGTTACTTGAACATTCAGTACTTC.